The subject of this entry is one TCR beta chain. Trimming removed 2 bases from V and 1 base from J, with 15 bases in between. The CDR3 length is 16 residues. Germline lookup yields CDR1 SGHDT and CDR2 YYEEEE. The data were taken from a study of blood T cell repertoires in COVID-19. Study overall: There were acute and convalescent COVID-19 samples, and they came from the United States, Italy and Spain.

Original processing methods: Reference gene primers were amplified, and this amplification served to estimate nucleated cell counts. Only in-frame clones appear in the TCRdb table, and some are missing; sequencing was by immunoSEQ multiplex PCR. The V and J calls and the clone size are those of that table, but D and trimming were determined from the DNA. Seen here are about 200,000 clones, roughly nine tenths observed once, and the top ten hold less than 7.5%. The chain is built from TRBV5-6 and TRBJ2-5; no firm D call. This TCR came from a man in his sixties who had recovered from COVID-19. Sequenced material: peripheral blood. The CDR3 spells CASSFVFQVGQETQYF. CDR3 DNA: TGTGCCAGCAGCTTCGTATTCCAGGTGGGCCAAGAGACCCAGTACTTC. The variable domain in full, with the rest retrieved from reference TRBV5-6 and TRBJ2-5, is DAGVTQSPTHLIKTRGQQVTLRCSPKSGHDTVSWYQQALGQGPQFIFQYYEEEERQRGNFPDRFSGHQFPNYSSELNVNALLLGDSALYLCASSFVFQVGQETQYFGPGTRLLVL.